The rows below give T cell receptor beta chains drawn from one sample of a study of blood T cell repertoires in COVID-19. Generated by immunoSEQ multiplex PCR, the TCRdb table keeps only in-frame clones and is missing some. The sample has approximately 97,000 clones, roughly 80% seen once; the top ten hold 4.4%. The sample was peripheral blood. The receptor source for this set is a man between 60 and 75 years old with acute or convalescent COVID-19. Each CDR3 is given with its conserved first and last residue. Each record gives: J gene, D gene, V gene, clone size, CDR3 length, CDR3 DNA, CDR3 protein. The D gene is left open where the match is weak. A clone size is listed for some rows: how often the clone was seen (once, few, many), or a class if it is expanded.

J gene: TRBJ2-7; D gene: TRBD1; V gene: TRBV11-2; clone size: NA; CDR3 length: 13; CDR3 DNA: TGTGCCAGCAGCCGGGACAGGGGCTACGAGCAGTACTTC; CDR3 protein: CASSRDRGYEQYF
J gene: TRBJ1-6; D gene: TRBD1; V gene: TRBV7-2; clone size: NA; CDR3 length: 17; CDR3 DNA: TGTGCCAGCAGCCCCAGACAGGGGGCGCGTTATAATTCACCCCTCCACTTT; CDR3 protein: CASSPRQGARYNSPLHF
J gene: TRBJ2-2; D gene: TRBD2; V gene: TRBV10-1; clone size: NA; CDR3 length: 14; CDR3 DNA: TGCGCCCTTAGAAAGGTAGCGGGATCCGGGGAGCTGTTTTTT; CDR3 protein: CALRKVAGSGELFF
J gene: TRBJ2-1; D gene: TRBD2; V gene: TRBV10-3; clone size: NA; CDR3 length: 16; CDR3 DNA: TGTGCCATCAGTAGACTAGCGGGAGGTATCAACAATGAGCAGTTCTTC; CDR3 protein: CAISRLAGGINNEQFF
J gene: TRBJ2-7; D gene: NA; V gene: TRBV9; clone size: NA; CDR3 length: 16; CDR3 DNA: TGTGCCAGCAGCGTAGGGCTCGGGGAGGGGGCCTACGAGCAGTACTTC; CDR3 protein: CASSVGLGEGAYEQYF
J gene: TRBJ1-6; D gene: NA; V gene: TRBV5-1; clone size: NA; CDR3 length: 17; CDR3 DNA: TGCGCCAGCAGCTTGGATTGGAGTCGGGTGGTCAATTCACCCCTCCACTTT; CDR3 protein: CASSLDWSRVVNSPLHF
J gene: TRBJ2-3; D gene: TRBD1; V gene: TRBV2; clone size: NA; CDR3 length: 15; CDR3 DNA: TGTGCCAGCAGATTCGCCGGGACAGGTCGAGATACGCAGTATTTT; CDR3 protein: CASRFAGTGRDTQYF
J gene: TRBJ2-7; D gene: TRBD1; V gene: TRBV5-1; clone size: NA; CDR3 length: 16; CDR3 DNA: TGCGCCAGCAGCTTGGGGGACAGGGCCTACACCTACGAGCAGTACTTC; CDR3 protein: CASSLGDRAYTYEQYF
J gene: TRBJ1-5; D gene: TRBD1; V gene: TRBV6-6; clone size: NA; CDR3 length: 16; CDR3 DNA: TGTGCCAGCAGTCAAGTCACCGGGACAGGCAATCAGCCCCAGCATTTT; CDR3 protein: CASSQVTGTGNQPQHF
J gene: TRBJ1-1; D gene: TRBD1; V gene: TRBV5-4; clone size: NA; CDR3 length: 18; CDR3 DNA: TGTGCCAGCAGACGTATACCTCCGGGACAGGGAGAGCTCACTGAAGCTTTCTTT; CDR3 protein: CASRRIPPGQGELTEAFF
J gene: TRBJ2-7; D gene: TRBD2; V gene: TRBV4-2; clone size: NA; CDR3 length: 15; CDR3 DNA: TGTGCCAGCAGCCAAGGGACTAGCGGGAGATACGAGCAGTACTTC; CDR3 protein: CASSQGTSGRYEQYF
J gene: TRBJ1-1; D gene: TRBD1; V gene: TRBV7-2; clone size: NA; CDR3 length: 15; CDR3 DNA: TGTGCCAGCAGCGTGCAGGGGGGAAGGGACACTGAAGCTTTCTTT; CDR3 protein: CASSVQGGRDTEAFF
J gene: TRBJ2-7; D gene: TRBD2; V gene: TRBV3-1/TRBV3-2; clone size: few; CDR3 length: 15; CDR3 DNA: TGTGCCAGCAGCCAAGGACTAGCGGGAGGGCACGAGCAGTACTTC; CDR3 protein: CASSQGLAGGHEQYF
J gene: TRBJ1-1; D gene: NA; V gene: TRBV29-1; clone size: few; CDR3 length: 12; CDR3 DNA: TGCAGCGTTGATCCCCTAGAAACTGAAGCTTTCTTT; CDR3 protein: CSVDPLETEAFF
J gene: TRBJ2-4; D gene: NA; V gene: TRBV3-1/TRBV3-2; clone size: NA; CDR3 length: 15; CDR3 DNA: TGTGCCAGCAGCCAACTCAGGGCTTTCAAAAACATTCAGTACTTC; CDR3 protein: CASSQLRAFKNIQYF
J gene: TRBJ1-1; D gene: TRBD1; V gene: TRBV6-2/TRBV6-3; clone size: NA; CDR3 length: 15; CDR3 DNA: TGTGCCAGCAGTTACTCGGCAGGGGGCAGTTCTGAAGCTTTCTTT; CDR3 protein: CASSYSAGGSSEAFF
J gene: TRBJ1-2; D gene: TRBD1; V gene: TRBV4-1; clone size: NA; CDR3 length: 16; CDR3 DNA: TGCGCCAGCAGCCACACCGACAGGGGCCCTAACTATGGCTACACCTTC; CDR3 protein: CASSHTDRGPNYGYTF
J gene: TRBJ1-5; D gene: NA; V gene: TRBV24-1; clone size: NA; CDR3 length: 13; CDR3 DNA: TGTGCCACCAGTGCTTCTAGCAATCAGCCCCAGCATTTT; CDR3 protein: CATSASSNQPQHF
J gene: TRBJ1-6; D gene: TRBD1; V gene: TRBV18; clone size: NA; CDR3 length: 14; CDR3 DNA: TGTGCCAGCTCACAGGACAGGGGGAGATCACCCCTCCACTTT; CDR3 protein: CASSQDRGRSPLHF
J gene: TRBJ2-5; D gene: TRBD2; V gene: TRBV5-4; clone size: NA; CDR3 length: 13; CDR3 DNA: TGTGCCAGCAGCTTACCCGGGGAGGGGACCCAGTACTTC; CDR3 protein: CASSLPGEGTQYF
J gene: TRBJ2-3; D gene: TRBD1; V gene: TRBV2; clone size: NA; CDR3 length: 17; CDR3 DNA: TGTGCCAGCAGTGACCGTTCGACAGGGGGTAGCACAGATACGCAGTATTTT; CDR3 protein: CASSDRSTGGSTDTQYF
J gene: TRBJ1-1; D gene: NA; V gene: TRBV11-2; clone size: NA; CDR3 length: 15; CDR3 DNA: TGTGCCAGCAGCTTAGATCGACGGGTGAACACTGAAGCTTTCTTT; CDR3 protein: CASSLDRRVNTEAFF
J gene: TRBJ1-1; D gene: TRBD1; V gene: TRBV5-1; clone size: NA; CDR3 length: 15; CDR3 DNA: TGCGCCAGCAGCCGGGACAGGGGGATAGTCTCTGAAGCTTTCTTT; CDR3 protein: CASSRDRGIVSEAFF
J gene: TRBJ2-5; D gene: TRBD1; V gene: TRBV27; clone size: NA; CDR3 length: 16; CDR3 DNA: TGTGCCAGCAGTACCCGAGGGACAGGGGGCAGGGAGACCCAGTACTTC; CDR3 protein: CASSTRGTGGRETQYF
J gene: TRBJ2-7; D gene: TRBD1; V gene: TRBV28; clone size: once; CDR3 length: 14; CDR3 DNA: TGTGCCAGCAACTCGGACAGGGACTCCTACGAGCAGTACTTC; CDR3 protein: CASNSDRDSYEQYF
J gene: TRBJ1-2; D gene: NA; V gene: TRBV12-3/TRBV12-4; clone size: few; CDR3 length: 13; CDR3 DNA: TGTGCCAGCAGTTTACCCGGGAGGGATGGCTACACCTTC; CDR3 protein: CASSLPGRDGYTF
J gene: TRBJ2-2; D gene: NA; V gene: TRBV28; clone size: NA; CDR3 length: 12; CDR3 DNA: TGTGCCAGCACCGGGACAACCGGGGAGCTGTTTTTT; CDR3 protein: CASTGTTGELFF
J gene: TRBJ1-1; D gene: NA; V gene: TRBV19; clone size: NA; CDR3 length: 12; CDR3 DNA: TGTGCCAGTAGTATTTCGAGGGGGGAAGCTTTCTTT; CDR3 protein: CASSISRGEAFF
J gene: TRBJ1-2; D gene: NA; V gene: TRBV20-1; clone size: once; CDR3 length: 16; CDR3 DNA: TGCAGTGCTAGTTTAGAGGAGCGCAGGGTGGGAGGCGGCTACACCTTC; CDR3 protein: CSASLEERRVGGGYTF
J gene: TRBJ1-2; D gene: TRBD1; V gene: TRBV7-9; clone size: NA; CDR3 length: 16; CDR3 DNA: TGTGCCAGCAGCTTTAGTACGGTTGGGACAGGGGCTGGCTACACCTTC; CDR3 protein: CASSFSTVGTGAGYTF
J gene: TRBJ1-6; D gene: NA; V gene: TRBV2; clone size: NA; CDR3 length: 15; CDR3 DNA: TGTGCCAGCAGTGATCAGGGGATCTATAATTCACCCCTCCACTTT; CDR3 protein: CASSDQGIYNSPLHF
J gene: TRBJ2-7; D gene: TRBD2; V gene: TRBV28; clone size: NA; CDR3 length: 18; CDR3 DNA: TGTGCCAGCAGTTTAGGAACCGGACTAGCGGGGTTCTCCTACGAGCAGTACTTC; CDR3 protein: CASSLGTGLAGFSYEQYF
J gene: TRBJ1-1; D gene: TRBD1; V gene: TRBV7-9; clone size: NA; CDR3 length: 16; CDR3 DNA: TGTGCCAGCAGCCCGCCGGACAGGGGTATGAACACTGAAGCTTTCTTT; CDR3 protein: CASSPPDRGMNTEAFF
J gene: TRBJ2-2; D gene: NA; V gene: TRBV6-2/TRBV6-3; clone size: once; CDR3 length: 15; CDR3 DNA: TGTGCCAGCAGCTATTCAGGACAGAACACCGGGGAGCTGTTTTTT; CDR3 protein: CASSYSGQNTGELFF
J gene: TRBJ1-2; D gene: TRBD1; V gene: TRBV2; clone size: NA; CDR3 length: 16; CDR3 DNA: TGTGCCAGCAGTGACCGGGGGACAGGGGGCCGAGAGGGCTACACCTTC; CDR3 protein: CASSDRGTGGREGYTF
J gene: TRBJ2-1; D gene: TRBD2; V gene: TRBV24-1; clone size: once; CDR3 length: 14; CDR3 DNA: TGTGCCACCAGTGAAGCGGGGGAGCCCAATGAGCAGTTCTTC; CDR3 protein: CATSEAGEPNEQFF
J gene: TRBJ2-5; D gene: TRBD1; V gene: TRBV11-2; clone size: NA; CDR3 length: 15; CDR3 DNA: TGTGCCAGCAGCGACAGGGACAGGGGGCGTGAGACCCAGTACTTC; CDR3 protein: CASSDRDRGRETQYF
J gene: TRBJ2-7; D gene: TRBD1; V gene: TRBV10-2; clone size: NA; CDR3 length: 14; CDR3 DNA: TGCGCCAGCAGGGGGGACAGGGGGCCTTACGAGCAGTACTTC; CDR3 protein: CASRGDRGPYEQYF
J gene: TRBJ1-4; D gene: TRBD1; V gene: TRBV9; clone size: NA; CDR3 length: 15; CDR3 DNA: TGTGCCAGCAGCCCGAGGGACAGGGAAAATGAAAAACTGTTTTTT; CDR3 protein: CASSPRDRENEKLFF
J gene: TRBJ2-5; D gene: NA; V gene: TRBV4-1; clone size: once; CDR3 length: 17; CDR3 DNA: TGCGCCAGCAGCCAAGATCCCCCCGGGGGGCGCGAAGAGACCCAGTACTTC; CDR3 protein: CASSQDPPGGREETQYF
J gene: TRBJ2-3; D gene: TRBD1; V gene: TRBV4-2; clone size: NA; CDR3 length: 17; CDR3 DNA: TGTGCCAGCAGCCATAGACAGGGTGGGGATACCACAGATACGCAGTATTTT; CDR3 protein: CASSHRQGGDTTDTQYF
J gene: TRBJ1-5; D gene: NA; V gene: TRBV20-1; clone size: NA; CDR3 length: 16; CDR3 DNA: TGCAGTGCTAGTTCGGGAACTGTGGGGAGGGATCAGCCCCAGCATTTT; CDR3 protein: CSASSGTVGRDQPQHF
J gene: TRBJ2-3; D gene: NA; V gene: TRBV5-1; clone size: NA; CDR3 length: 14; CDR3 DNA: TGCGCCAGCAGCGGCACAGGGTGGACAGATACGCAGTATTTT; CDR3 protein: CASSGTGWTDTQYF
J gene: TRBJ1-1; D gene: NA; V gene: TRBV7-9; clone size: NA; CDR3 length: 15; CDR3 DNA: TGTGCCAGCAGCGAAAGACAGGTTGCCTACACTGAAGCTTTCTTT; CDR3 protein: CASSERQVAYTEAFF
J gene: TRBJ2-2; D gene: NA; V gene: TRBV2; clone size: NA; CDR3 length: 15; CDR3 DNA: TGTGCCAGCTTTATCGTAGAGCCGAACACCGGGGAGCTGTTTTTT; CDR3 protein: CASFIVEPNTGELFF
J gene: TRBJ1-1; D gene: NA; V gene: TRBV7-9; clone size: NA; CDR3 length: 13; CDR3 DNA: TGTGCCAGCAGCCGACAGTTGAACACTGAAGCTTTCTTT; CDR3 protein: CASSRQLNTEAFF